The 2 T cell receptor beta chains below all came from one sample that was sequenced in a study of somatic mutations in cytotoxic T cells in rheumatoid arthritis (dated by TCRdb to 2015 to 2018). The method behind the library was the immunoSEQ multiplex PCR assay. Held by TCRdb, this immuneACCESS table contains in-frame sequences only and omits some clones. Under half of the omission traces to an unresolved V gene where checked; the cause of the rest is unknown. This sample lists approximately 19,000 clones; 75% to 90% were detected once. The top ten hold more than 12% of the sample. Sequences were obtained from CD8+ T cells sorted from blood. The receptors here all came from an adult with rheumatoid arthritis.

The V gene is TRBV29-1, the J gene TRBJ2-5; 9 bases match TRBD1. Trimming cost V 1 base and J 5 bases; bases outside gene matches: 11. This CDR3 comprises 16 residues. From germline, CDR1 is SQVTM and CDR2 ANQGSEA. The DNA for the CDR3 is TGCAGCGTTGAAGGGGCGGGGGACAGGGTCCAGGAGACCCAGTACTTC. Translating gives CSVEGAGDRVQETQYF. Based on the CDR3 plus reference TRBV29-1 and TRBJ2-5, the full variable domain is SAVISQKPSRDICQRGTSLTIQCQVDSQVTMMFWYRQQPGQSLTLIATANQGSEATYESGFVIDKFPISRPNLTFSTLTVSNMSPEDSSIYLCSVEGAGDRVQETQYFGPGTRLLVL.

The V gene is TRBV13, the J gene TRBJ1-5; 10 positions agree with TRBD1. CDR1 and CDR2 (germline): PRHDT, FYEKMQ (reference sequence). V dropped 3 bases and J dropped 4; count of bases not matched to a gene: 0. This CDR3 region has 14 residues. This CDR3 reads CASSLGQGNQPQHF. The CDR3 bases are TGTGCCAGCAGCTTGGGACAGGGGAATCAGCCCCAGCATTTT.